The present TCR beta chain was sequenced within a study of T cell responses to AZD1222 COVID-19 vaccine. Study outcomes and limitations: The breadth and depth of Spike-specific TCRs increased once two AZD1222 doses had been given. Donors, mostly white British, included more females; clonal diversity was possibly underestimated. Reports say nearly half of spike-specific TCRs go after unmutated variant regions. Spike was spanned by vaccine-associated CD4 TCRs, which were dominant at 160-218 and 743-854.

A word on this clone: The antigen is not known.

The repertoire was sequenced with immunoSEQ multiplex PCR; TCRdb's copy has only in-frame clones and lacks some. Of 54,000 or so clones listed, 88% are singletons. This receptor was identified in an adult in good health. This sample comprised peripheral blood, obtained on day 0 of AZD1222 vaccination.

CDR3 coding DNA: TGTGCCAGCAGCCGACCGGGACAGGGGTCGGACGAGCAGTACTTC. Translation gives CASSRPGQGSDEQYF. The chain is built from TRBV5-4 and TRBJ2-7; 10 nucleotides line up with TRBD1. V was pared by 4 bases and J by 5 bases, with 9 bases of the junction left unmatched. Per the germline V gene, CDR1 is SGHNT and CDR2 is YYREEE (reference sequence). This CDR3 spans 15 amino acids.